A selection of T cell receptor beta chains follows, all from one sample in a study of T cell responses to AZD1222 COVID-19 vaccine. Generated by immunoSEQ multiplex PCR, the TCRdb table keeps only in-frame clones and is missing some. This sample yields fewer than 130,000 clones, of which 88% are seen a single time; around 1.7% belongs to the top ten. The sample here was peripheral blood, taken on day 0 of AZD1222 vaccination. Source of these receptors: an adult in good health. Both conserved end residues are part of each CDR3. A D gene is named only where the DNA matches it firmly. Part of the rows lack a size; the others show once, few, many or a class for expanded clones.

J gene,V gene,D gene,clone size,CDR3 DNA,CDR3 protein
TRBJ2-7,TRBV5-4,-,-,TGTGCCAGCAGCTTGGGCAGGGTCCCCTACGAGCAGTACTTC,CASSLGRVPYEQYF
TRBJ2-5,TRBV27,-,-,TGTGCCAGCAGTTTCGCGGGCCGCCAAGAGACCCAGTACTTC,CASSFAGRQETQYF
TRBJ1-1,TRBV5-1,TRBD1,few,TGCGCCAGCAGTGGGACAGTTAACACTGAAGCTTTCTTT,CASSGTVNTEAFF
TRBJ1-1,TRBV5-1,-,once,TGCGCCAGCACGGCAGGGGCGAACACTGAAGCTTTCTTT,CASTAGANTEAFF
TRBJ2-7,TRBV3-1/TRBV3-2,TRBD1,few,TGTGCCAGCAGCTCCCGGACAGGGAGCTACGAGCAGTACTTC,CASSSRTGSYEQYF
TRBJ2-7,TRBV20-1,-,-,TGCAGTGCTTCACGGCGCGGCGAGCAGTACTTC,CSASRRGEQYF
TRBJ1-6,TRBV5-1,-,-,TGCGCCAGCACCCCCGGGATCGGAATCTCACCCCTCCACTTT,CASTPGIGISPLHF
TRBJ1-2,TRBV4-1,-,-,TGCGCCAGCAGCCAAGGCGTCGCGGGGGGCGACTATGGCTACACCTTC,CASSQGVAGGDYGYTF
TRBJ2-5,TRBV3-1/TRBV3-2,TRBD1,-,TGTGCCAGCAGCCAGAATCGGGACAGGGTGTGGACCCAGTACTTC,CASSQNRDRVWTQYF
TRBJ1-2,TRBV3-1/TRBV3-2,TRBD1,-,TGTGCCAGCAGCCCAGGGGGTTCTGGCTACACCTTC,CASSPGGSGYTF
TRBJ1-1,TRBV11-2,-,-,TGTGCCAGCAGCTTAGCCGCGGTTGGGGGGAACACTGAAGCTTTCTTT,CASSLAAVGGNTEAFF
TRBJ1-1,TRBV6-5,-,-,TGTGCCAGCAGTTACTCATGGAGAGATACTGAAGCTTTCTTT,CASSYSWRDTEAFF
TRBJ1-5,TRBV4-1,-,-,TGCGCCAGCAGCCAAGAAGACCGGACAGCTACAGGGCCCCAGCATTTT,CASSQEDRTATGPQHF
TRBJ2-3,TRBV24-1,-,-,TGTGCCACCAACAGAGCTAGCACAGATACGCAGTATTTT,CATNRASTDTQYF
TRBJ2-5,TRBV7-6,-,-,TGTGCCAGCAGCTACACAGGGTCTCAACAAGAGACCCAGTACTTC,CASSYTGSQQETQYF
TRBJ2-7,TRBV7-6,TRBD2,-,TGTGCCAGCAGCCCCCTGGGGGGACTAGGGCGGGAGCAGTACTTC,CASSPLGGLGREQYF
TRBJ2-7,TRBV5-1,TRBD1,-,TGCGCCAGCAGAGGTGGAGGACAGGGTTACTCTTACGAGCAGTACTTC,CASRGGGQGYSYEQYF
TRBJ2-5,TRBV7-2,-,-,TGTGCCAGCACCGTATCTGTTAGGGAGACCCAGTACTTC,CASTVSVRETQYF
TRBJ2-1,TRBV16,-,-,TGTGCCAGCATCCGTCAGGGGAATAGTGAGCAGTTCTTC,CASIRQGNSEQFF
TRBJ2-7,TRBV6-5,-,-,TGTGCCAGCAGGAGGGGGGTTGATGAGCAGTACTTC,CASRRGVDEQYF
TRBJ1-2,TRBV5-4,TRBD1,-,TGTGCCAGCAGCGGACAGGGGCCCACCTTTTCCTATGGCTACACCTTC,CASSGQGPTFSYGYTF
TRBJ2-2,TRBV29-1,TRBD2,-,TGCAGCGTTGCTTCGACTAGCGGGAACACCGGGGAGCTGTTTTTT,CSVASTSGNTGELFF
TRBJ1-4,TRBV6-6,-,-,TGTGCCAGCACTTCCTCACCGTTGGGGCCTGAAGAACCGTTTTTT,CASTSSPLGPEEPFF
TRBJ2-1,TRBV27,-,-,TGTGCCAGCAGTTTGGGGAAACCCGGGGGTGAGCAGTTCTTC,CASSLGKPGGEQFF
TRBJ1-3,TRBV5-1,-,-,TGCGCCAGCAGCACCACACCAGAGAATGGAAACACCATATATTTT,CASSTTPENGNTIYF
TRBJ1-2,TRBV7-2,-,-,TGTGCCAGCAGCCCTCCACAGGGTCTAGCTAACTATGGCTACACCTTC,CASSPPQGLANYGYTF
TRBJ1-1,TRBV29-1,-,-,TGCAGCGTTGAAGATAAAGGTAGGGGGAGAGGGACTGAAGCTTTCTTT,CSVEDKGRGRGTEAFF
TRBJ2-7,TRBV27,TRBD2,once,TGTGCCAGCAGTTCACTAGCGGGAGGGCGAGGTTCGGTAGGTACCTACGAGCAGTACTTC,CASSSLAGGRGSVGTYEQYF
TRBJ1-6,TRBV11-2,-,-,TGTGCCAGCAGCTTAGTAGTTGGGGACAACCACCCCCTCCACTTT,CASSLVVGDNHPLHF
TRBJ2-3,TRBV7-6,-,once,TGTGCCAGCAGCGGGGGAGCGTTGGGCCTCCCCCTTGGGACGCAGTATTTT,CASSGGALGLPLGTQYF
TRBJ1-6,TRBV5-1,-,few,TGCGCCAGCAGCTTGAATCAGTACTATAATTCACCCCTCCACTTT,CASSLNQYYNSPLHF
TRBJ1-5,TRBV6-5,TRBD1,-,TGTGCCAGCGGACAGGAGATTTATAGCAATCAGCCCCAGCATTTT,CASGQEIYSNQPQHF
TRBJ1-3,TRBV20-1,-,-,TGCAGTGCCCGGGCTGGAAACACCATATATTTT,CSARAGNTIYF
TRBJ2-7,TRBV25-1,TRBD1,-,TGTGCCAGCGGCACCACCGGGACAGGGTCCTACGAGCAGTACTTC,CASGTTGTGSYEQYF
TRBJ1-1,TRBV19,-,-,TGTGCCAGTAGTAGAAACAGGGATACTGAAGCTTTCTTT,CASSRNRDTEAFF
TRBJ2-2,TRBV6-5,TRBD1,-,TGTGCCAGCAGTTACGAGGACAGGGTCACCGGGGAGCTGTTTTTT,CASSYEDRVTGELFF
TRBJ1-3,TRBV7-8,-,-,TGTGCCAGCAGCGAAACGGGCGTTTCTGGAAACACCATATATTTT,CASSETGVSGNTIYF
TRBJ1-2,TRBV18,-,-,TGTGCCAGCTCACCACAGAGTTCGGATGGCTACACCTTC,CASSPQSSDGYTF
TRBJ2-2,TRBV27,-,-,TGTGCCAGCAGTGCGTCCTTGGGATTTGGGGAGCTGTTTTTT,CASSASLGFGELFF
TRBJ2-7,TRBV2,TRBD1,once,TGTGCCAGCGTGGGTGACAGGGGTCATGGGGAGCAGTACTTC,CASVGDRGHGEQYF
TRBJ2-1,TRBV5-5,-,-,TGTGCCAGCAGCTTGGGGACGGTTTACAATGAGCAGTTCTTC,CASSLGTVYNEQFF
TRBJ1-1,TRBV5-5,-,-,TGTGCCAGCAGCTTGGAGGGGGTGGAAGGCACTTCTTTCTTT,CASSLEGVEGTSFF
TRBJ2-2,TRBV5-1,-,-,TGCGCCAGCAGCTTGCAGCCCAAGAACACCGGGGAGCTGTTTTTT,CASSLQPKNTGELFF
TRBJ1-1,TRBV5-6,-,once,TGTGCCAGCAGCTTGGGGACAGTTAGGAACACTGAAGCTTTCTTT,CASSLGTVRNTEAFF